This TCR beta chain was identified during a study of T cell responses to AZD1222 COVID-19 vaccine. Study results and limitations: Spike-specific TCR breadth and depth both grew after two AZD1222 doses.

Second doses were pooled across both intervals (about 4 or about 12 weeks). Per the germline V gene, CDR1 is MNHEY and CDR2 is SVGAGI. CDR3 length: 14 amino acids. The germline V and J ends were trimmed by 2 bases and 2 bases, with 8 bases remaining between them. The data were produced by immunoSEQ multiplex PCR, yet TCRdb's version contains in-frame clones alone and is incomplete. In the table there are about 200,000 clones, approximately 89% of which are singletons. With regard to this clone: Its antigen is as yet unknown.

The TCR was taken from an adult who received the AZD1222 COVID-19 vaccine. The starting material was peripheral blood, obtained 28 days after the second AZD1222 dose. This chain connects TRBV6-5 to TRBJ2-3; D is possibly TRBD1 or TRBD2 (5 bases each). The DNA of the CDR3 is TGTGCCAGCAGTTACGCAGGGACCACAGATACGCAGTATTTT. Translated: CASSYAGTTDTQYF.